The clone carrying this TCR beta chain is labeled as medium-sized. This sample is drawn from a study of blood T cell repertoires in COVID-19. The overall study: COVID-19 samples from acute and convalescent phases originated in the United States, Italy and Spain.

The V and J ends lost 4 bases and 4 bases, in that order; junction bases with no gene match: 4. In germline, CDR1 is MDHEN, CDR2 SYDVKM. The CDR3 covers 14 residues. Per the original data handling: Reference gene primer amplification gave nucleated cell count estimates. Measured with immunoSEQ multiplex PCR; TCRdb has only the in-frame clones, and not every one. V and J calls plus clone size are reproduced from that table; the DNA served to infer D and trimming. The data show about 91,000 clones, with about 81% seen just once and roughly 25% held by the top ten. Material: peripheral blood. The V call is TRBV28, the J call TRBJ1-1, with TRBD1 matching over 9 bases. The receptor was isolated from a man between 65 and 85 years old with acute or convalescent COVID-19. As DNA, the CDR3 is TGTGCCAGCAGTTATGTGACAGGGGGCACTGAAGCTTTCTTT. Its protein product is CASSYVTGGTEAFF.